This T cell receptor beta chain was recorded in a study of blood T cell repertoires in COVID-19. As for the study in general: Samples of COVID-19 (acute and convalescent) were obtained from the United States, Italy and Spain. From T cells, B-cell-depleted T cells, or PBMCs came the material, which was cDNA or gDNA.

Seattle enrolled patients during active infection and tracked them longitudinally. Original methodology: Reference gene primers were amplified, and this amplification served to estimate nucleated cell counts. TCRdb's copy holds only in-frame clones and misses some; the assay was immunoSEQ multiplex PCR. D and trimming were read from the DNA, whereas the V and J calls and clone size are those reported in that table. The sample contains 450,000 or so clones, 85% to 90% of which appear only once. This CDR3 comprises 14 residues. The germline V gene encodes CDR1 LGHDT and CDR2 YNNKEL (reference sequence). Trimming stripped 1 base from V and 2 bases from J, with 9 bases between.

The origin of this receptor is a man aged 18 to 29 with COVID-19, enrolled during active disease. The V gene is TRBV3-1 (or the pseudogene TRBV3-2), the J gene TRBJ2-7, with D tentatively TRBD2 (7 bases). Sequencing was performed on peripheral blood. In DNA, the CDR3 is TGTGCCAGCAGCCAAGGGGGGGGCCCCTACGAGCAGTACTTC. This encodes CASSQGGGPYEQYF.